The 21 T cell receptor beta chains below come from one sample, sequenced in a study of blood T cell repertoires in COVID-19. Method: immunoSEQ multiplex PCR; TCRdb's copy keeps in-frame clones and lacks some. This table has about 150,000 clones, approximately 84% appearing once. The sample consisted of peripheral blood. Every receptor here comes from an elderly woman with COVID-19, enrolled during active disease.

The chain carries TRBV7-9 and TRBJ2-7, with 7 bases fitting TRBD2. Per the germline V gene, CDR1 is SEHNR and CDR2 is FQNEAQ (reference sequence). This CDR3 has 14 residues. Losses at the gene ends were 5 bases for V and 3 bases for J; bases not matched to a gene: 7. DNA of the CDR3: TGTGCCAGCAGCCCGACGGAGCGGGGCTACGAGCAGTACTTC. Amino acid sequence: CASSPTERGYEQYF.

V and J are TRBV21-1 and TRBJ2-2; the table gives TRBD2 as D, unverified against the DNA. TRBV21-1 is a pseudogene. The CDR3 spans 17 residues. CDR3 sequence (DNA): TGTGCCAGCAGCAAAGCGTGGAGGCGGGGGGAAACCGGGGAGCTGTTTTTT. Encoded protein: CASSKAWRRGETGELFF.

This chain uses TRBV9 with TRBJ2-2; TRBD1 might be the D (5 bases). Trimming removed 1 base from V and 6 bases from J, with 13 bases in between. Germline values: CDR1 SGDLS, CDR2 YYNGEE. The CDR3 loop spans 15 amino acids. CDR3 amino acids: CASSVSALGAGELFF. For the CDR3, the DNA is TGTGCCAGCAGCGTAAGTGCCCTAGGGGCCGGGGAGCTGTTTTTT.

This sequence joins TRBV5-4 and TRBJ2-3, with 13 bases aligning to TRBD2. After removal of 4 bases from V and 8 bases from J, the junction contained 10 bases not matched to a gene. Germline V lookup: CDR1 SGHNT, CDR2 YYREEE (reference sequence). The CDR3 runs to 16 residues. In DNA, the CDR3 is TGTGCCAGCAGCCAAGGGACTAGCGGGAAATGGGGTACGCAGTATTTT. Translation: CASSQGTSGKWGTQYF.

J is TRBJ2-7 and V is TRBV11-2, with D tentatively TRBD1 (5 bases). The CDR3 totals 13 residues. Trimming cost V 5 bases and J 5 bases, with 13 bases left between them. In germline, CDR1 is SGHAT, CDR2 FQNNGV. The CDR3 is CASSIRGENEQYF. The CDR3, as DNA: TGTGCCAGCAGCATAAGGGGCGAGAACGAGCAGTACTTC.

V usage is TRBV27 and J usage is TRBJ1-2, with D hard to call. This CDR3 is built from 14 residues. V was pared by 0 bases and J by 1 base, with 6 bases between. Germline V gives CDR1 MNHEY, CDR2 SMNVEV (reference sequence). The CDR3 here is CASSLSRFNYGYTF. The CDR3 DNA reads TGTGCCAGCAGTTTATCCAGATTTAACTATGGCTACACCTTC.

This chain links TRBV28 with TRBJ1-2; TRBD1 matches 7 bases. Trimming removed 8 bases from V and 4 bases from J; junction bases left unmatched: 10. This CDR3 contains 14 residues. The germline V gene has CDR1 MDHEN and CDR2 SYDVKM. The CDR3 coding sequence is TGTGCCAGCTTTTCAAAGGGACAGTTCTATGGCTACACCTTC. It specifies CASFSKGQFYGYTF.

This clone was recorded a few times. The chain has TRBV11-3 and TRBJ1-1; D might be TRBD1 (5 bases). Germline lookup yields CDR1 SGHNT and CDR2 YENEEA. CDR3 size: 14 residues. V was trimmed by 5 bases and J by 4 bases, leaving 14 bases between them. The CDR3 coding sequence is TGTGCCAGCAGCCCGGGAGCAGGGCGCACTGAAGCTTTCTTT. This encodes CASSPGAGRTEAFF.

This clone is a singleton in its sample. This chain connects TRBV7-2 to TRBJ1-5, with TRBD1 identical over 10 bases. There are 14 residues in the CDR3. V gave up 10 bases and J gave up 4 bases; unmatched junction bases: 7. Germline values: CDR1 SGHTA, CDR2 FQGNSA. The CDR3 spells CATTTGGLNQPQHF. Here the CDR3 DNA reads TGTGCCACCACGACAGGGGGCCTAAATCAGCCCCAGCATTTT.

The V and J genes are TRBV5-4 and TRBJ2-6; no definite D call. This CDR3 is 16 amino acids long. The V gene lost 3 bases and the J gene lost 1 base, with 11 bases spanning the gap. Per the germline V gene, CDR1 is SGHNT and CDR2 is YYREEE (reference sequence). In nucleotides, the CDR3 is TGTGCCAGCAGCTCGAGATCTGGTTCTGGGGCCAACGTCCTGACTTTC. This sequence encodes CASSSRSGSGANVLTF.

V is TRBV7-3 and J is TRBJ2-3; 11 nucleotides align to TRBD2. CDR3 length equals 17 residues. Germline values: CDR1 SGHTA, CDR2 FQGTGA. V was pared by 2 bases and J by 3 bases, with 7 bases of the junction left unmatched. The DNA of the CDR3 is TGTGCCAGCAGCTTACGGTCTAGCGGGGGGAAGACAGATACGCAGTATTTT. Protein: CASSLRSSGGKTDTQYF.

V is TRBV10-2 and J is TRBJ2-1; possibly TRBD1 for D (6 bases). The germline V and J ends were trimmed by 6 bases and 4 bases, with 22 bases remaining between them. The V gene's germline CDR1 is WSHSY and CDR2 SAAADI. The CDR3 runs 17 residues. CDR3: CASSGTSPGTIYNEQFF. In nucleotides, the CDR3 is TGCGCCAGCAGCGGGACCTCACCCGGGACAATATACAATGAGCAGTTCTTC.

With regard to this clone: The identical CDR3 is also encoded by other nucleotide sequences in the sample. The J gene is TRBJ2-5, the V gene TRBV5-1, with a weak D call TRBD2 (6 bases). The CDR3 has 13 amino acids. The germline V gene encodes CDR1 SGHRS and CDR2 YFSETQ. Deletions cut 1 base from V and 3 bases from J, with 7 bases between. As DNA, the CDR3 is TGCGCCAGCAGCTTGACGGGGGAAGAGACCCAGTACTTC. Encoded protein: CASSLTGEETQYF.

The chain is built from TRBV7-3 and TRBJ1-5; 7 bases match TRBD1. Germline trimming cut 2 bases from V and 5 bases from J; bases unmatched to any gene: 18. Germline CDR1 reads SGHTA; CDR2 reads FQGTGA. The CDR3 extends over 19 amino acids. The CDR3 sequence is CASSLYASAQGGTDQPQHF. The CDR3 DNA is TGTGCCAGCAGCTTATATGCCTCAGCCCAAGGGGGCACCGATCAGCCCCAGCATTTT.

This chain connects TRBV27 to TRBJ1-4; D ambiguous. The V end lost 0 bases, the J end lost 1 base, and 9 bases lay between the germline ends. The CDR3 totals 16 residues. Germline V gives CDR1 MNHEY, CDR2 SMNVEV (reference sequence). The CDR3 DNA reads as TGTGCCAGCAGTTTATCGCCCGGAGGAACTAATGAAAAACTGTTTTTT. It encodes CASSLSPGGTNEKLFF.

The chain is built from TRBV9 and TRBJ1-3; D is unresolved. This CDR3 spans 13 amino acids. Germline-derived CDR1 and CDR2 are SGDLS and YYNGEE. Trimming left V 4 bases short and J 0 bases short, with 5 bases between. The CDR3 reads CASSSLSGNTIYF. The DNA for the CDR3 is TGTGCCAGCAGCTCCCTCTCTGGAAACACCATATATTTT. The whole variable domain, filled in from reference TRBV9 and TRBJ1-3, reads DSGVTQTPKHLITATGQRVTLRCSPRSGDLSVYWYQQSLDQGLQFLIQYYNGEERAKGNILERFSAQQFPDLHSELNLSSLELGDSALYFCASSSLSGNTIYFGEGSWLTVV.

This chain joins TRBV10-3 and TRBJ2-5, with a weak D call TRBD1 (6 bases). Germline CDR1 reads ENHRY; CDR2 reads SYGVKD. Trimming shortened V by 10 bases and J by 1 base, and 13 bases separated the two germline ends. The CDR3 length is 13 residues. The CDR3, as DNA: TGTGCCACCAACGACAGGTTCCAAGAGACCCAGTACTTC. This codes for CATNDRFQETQYF.

The chain links TRBV29-1 to TRBJ1-1; TRBD1 agrees at 7 bases. The CDR3 totals 14 residues. From germline, CDR1 is SQVTM and CDR2 ANQGSEA. V lost 8 bases, J lost 0 bases, and 9 bases stayed unmatched. CDR3 in DNA: TGCAGCCTCCGGAGAGGGGGCTTGAACACTGAAGCTTTCTTT. Its translation is CSLRRGGLNTEAFF.

V gene TRBV21-1 combines with J gene TRBJ1-3; TRBD1 reflects the table's D call only, with no check against the DNA. TRBV21-1 is a pseudogene. CDR3 size: 15 residues. The CDR3: CASSNDRVPGNTIYF. CDR3 in DNA: TGTGCCAGCAGCAACGACAGGGTTCCTGGAAACACCATATATTTT.

This rearrangement joins TRBV6-6 to TRBJ2-7; D is unclear. Deletions cut 5 bases from V and 4 bases from J, with 9 bases between. CDR3 length: 12 amino acids. The germline gives CDR1 MNHNY, CDR2 SVGAGI (reference sequence). The CDR3 DNA is TGTGCCAGCAGTAACCCGGGTTACGAGCAGTACTTC. Translation: CASSNPGYEQYF.

The chain joins TRBV19 to TRBJ2-1; TRBD2 agrees at 10 bases. Germline V lookup: CDR1 LNHDA, CDR2 SQIVND (reference sequence). The CDR3 is 14 amino acids. Germline trimming cut 7 bases from V and 9 bases from J; bases unmatched to any gene: 9. This CDR3 reads CASMASGSSREQFF. The CDR3 region has the DNA TGTGCCAGTATGGCTAGCGGGAGTTCGCGTGAGCAGTTCTTC.